The T cell receptor (beta chain) described here comes from a study of T-cell reconstitution after alpha-beta-depleted transplantation in children. This clonotype was observed a handful of times. Looked up from germline, CDR1 is MGHDK and CDR2 is SYGVNS. The CDR3 is 14 amino acids. V shed 7 bases and J shed 4 bases, with 16 bases lying between them. Unique molecular identifiers were used to barcode this TCRbeta library. TCRdb fed the PCR reads into MiXCR, producing one record per CDR3 protein. The sample lists 190,000 or so distinct CDR3 sequences, approximately 6.8% occurring once. This chain joins TRBV25-1 and TRBJ1-1; D gene unclear. Material: PBMCs from the stem cell graft donor, obtained from the stem cell graft. The sequence came from a human donor who donated a stem cell graft to a child with Wiskott-Aldrich syndrome. This CDR3 is CASTGWRGSTEAFF. CDR3 bases: TGTGCCAGCACCGGATGGCGGGGAAGCACTGAAGCTTTCTTT.